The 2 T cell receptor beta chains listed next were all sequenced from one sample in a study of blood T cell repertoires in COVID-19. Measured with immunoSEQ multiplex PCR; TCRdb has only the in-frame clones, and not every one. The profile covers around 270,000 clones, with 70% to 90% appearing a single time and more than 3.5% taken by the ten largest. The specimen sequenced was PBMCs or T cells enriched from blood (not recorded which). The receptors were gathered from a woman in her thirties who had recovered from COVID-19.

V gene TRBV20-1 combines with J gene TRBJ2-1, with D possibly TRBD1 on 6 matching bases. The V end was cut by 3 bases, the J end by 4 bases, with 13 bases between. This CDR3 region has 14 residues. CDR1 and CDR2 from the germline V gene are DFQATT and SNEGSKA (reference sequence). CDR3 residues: CSASSPGQYNEQFF. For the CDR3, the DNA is TGCAGTGCTAGTTCCCCAGGACAGTACAATGAGCAGTTCTTC.

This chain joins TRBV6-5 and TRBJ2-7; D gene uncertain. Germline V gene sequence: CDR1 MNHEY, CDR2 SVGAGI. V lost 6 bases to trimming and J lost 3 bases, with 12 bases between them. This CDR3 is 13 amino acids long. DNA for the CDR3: TGTGCCAGCAGACCGTTAGCCCACTACGAGCAGTACTTC. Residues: CASRPLAHYEQYF.